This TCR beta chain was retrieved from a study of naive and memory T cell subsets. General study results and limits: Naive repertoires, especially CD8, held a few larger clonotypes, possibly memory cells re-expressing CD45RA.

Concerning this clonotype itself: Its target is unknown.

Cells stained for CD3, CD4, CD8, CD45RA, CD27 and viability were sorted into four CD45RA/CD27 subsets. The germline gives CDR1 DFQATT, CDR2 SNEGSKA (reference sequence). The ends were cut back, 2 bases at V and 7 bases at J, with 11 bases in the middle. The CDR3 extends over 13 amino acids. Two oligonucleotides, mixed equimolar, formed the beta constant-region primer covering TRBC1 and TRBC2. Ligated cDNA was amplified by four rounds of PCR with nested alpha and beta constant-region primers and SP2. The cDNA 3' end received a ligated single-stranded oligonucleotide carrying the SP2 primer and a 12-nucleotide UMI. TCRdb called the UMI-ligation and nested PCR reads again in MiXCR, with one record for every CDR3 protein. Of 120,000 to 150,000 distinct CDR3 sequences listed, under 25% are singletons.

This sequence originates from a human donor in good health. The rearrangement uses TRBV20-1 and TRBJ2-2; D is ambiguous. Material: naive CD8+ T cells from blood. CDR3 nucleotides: TGCAGTGCTAGAACTGGCGGTAGCGGGGAGCTGTTTTTT. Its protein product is CSARTGGSGELFF.